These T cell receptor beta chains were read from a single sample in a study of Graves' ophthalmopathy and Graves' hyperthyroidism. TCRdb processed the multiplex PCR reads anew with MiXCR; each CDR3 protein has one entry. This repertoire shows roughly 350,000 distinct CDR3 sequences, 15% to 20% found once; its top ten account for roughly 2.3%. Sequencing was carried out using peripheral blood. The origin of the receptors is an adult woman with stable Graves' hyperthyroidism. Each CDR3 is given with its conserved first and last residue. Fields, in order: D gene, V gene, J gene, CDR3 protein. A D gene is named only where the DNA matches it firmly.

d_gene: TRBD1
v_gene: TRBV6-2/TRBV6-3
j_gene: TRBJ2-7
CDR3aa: CASSDTRGQYEQYF

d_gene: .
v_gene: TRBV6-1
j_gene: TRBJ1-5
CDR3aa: CASSAGARNQPQHF

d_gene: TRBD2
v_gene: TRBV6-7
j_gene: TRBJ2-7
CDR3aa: CASIYGTSGTHEQYF

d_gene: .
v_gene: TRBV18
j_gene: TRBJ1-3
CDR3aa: CASSPRQVSGNTIYF

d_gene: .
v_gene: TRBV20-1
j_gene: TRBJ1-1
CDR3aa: CSARGLAPRSTEAFF

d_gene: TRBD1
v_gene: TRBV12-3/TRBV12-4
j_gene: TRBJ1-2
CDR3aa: CASSLDDPPGRDRKKYGYTF

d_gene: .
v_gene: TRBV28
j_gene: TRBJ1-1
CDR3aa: CASSWDMRNTEAFF

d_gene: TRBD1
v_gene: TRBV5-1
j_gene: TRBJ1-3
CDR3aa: CASSHGTASGNTIYF

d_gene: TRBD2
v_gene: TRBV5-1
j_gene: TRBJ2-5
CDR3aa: CASSNTPGRGVQETQYF

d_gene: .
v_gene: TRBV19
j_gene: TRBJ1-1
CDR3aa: CASSPPGPGLPMNTEAFF

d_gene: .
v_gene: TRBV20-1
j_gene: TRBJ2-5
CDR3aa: CSALIMDSIKETQYF

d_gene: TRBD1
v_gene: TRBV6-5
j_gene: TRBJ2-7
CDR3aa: CASSPRDSYYEQYF

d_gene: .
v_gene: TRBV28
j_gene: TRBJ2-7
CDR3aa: CASTDTWGSTYEQYF

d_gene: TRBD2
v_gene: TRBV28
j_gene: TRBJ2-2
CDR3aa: CASSLLAGGPAGELFF

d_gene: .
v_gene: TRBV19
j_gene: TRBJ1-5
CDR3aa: CASTKGLISNQPQHF

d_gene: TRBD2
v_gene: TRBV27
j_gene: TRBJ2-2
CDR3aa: CASSLNSGMGTGELFF

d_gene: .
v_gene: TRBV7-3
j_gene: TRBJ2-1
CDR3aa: CASSSDIAPYNEQFF

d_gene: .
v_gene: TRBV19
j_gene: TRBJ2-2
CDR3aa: CASSIGAGFNTGELFF

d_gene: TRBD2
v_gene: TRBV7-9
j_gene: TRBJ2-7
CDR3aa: CASSLAGGGAYEQYF

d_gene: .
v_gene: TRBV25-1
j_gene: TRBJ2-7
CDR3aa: CASSVFQSSYEQYF

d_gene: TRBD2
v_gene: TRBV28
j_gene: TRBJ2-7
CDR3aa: CASSFGGIPEQYF

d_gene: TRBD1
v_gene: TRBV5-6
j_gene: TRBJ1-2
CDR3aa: CASSLVAGQGFYYGYTF

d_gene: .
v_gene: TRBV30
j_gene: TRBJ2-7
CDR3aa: CAWSVGGDEQYF

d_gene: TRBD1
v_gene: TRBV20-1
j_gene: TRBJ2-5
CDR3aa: CSAWDRAETQYF

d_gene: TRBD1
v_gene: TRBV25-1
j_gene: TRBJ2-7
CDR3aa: CASSGLGQGRVYEQYF

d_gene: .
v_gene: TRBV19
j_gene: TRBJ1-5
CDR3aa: CASSPRKYSNQPQHF

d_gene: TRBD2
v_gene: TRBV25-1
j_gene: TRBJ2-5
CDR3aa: CASSDPRTSGRGETQYF

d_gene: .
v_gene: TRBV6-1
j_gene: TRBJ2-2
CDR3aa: CASSFAVTGELFF

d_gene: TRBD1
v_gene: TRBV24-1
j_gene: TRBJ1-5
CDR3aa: CATGPTGTGNQPQHF

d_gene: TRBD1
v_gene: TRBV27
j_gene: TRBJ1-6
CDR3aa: CASSLLGQGSFGRSPLHF

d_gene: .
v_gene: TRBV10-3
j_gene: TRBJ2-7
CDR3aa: CAISGDTSSYEQYF

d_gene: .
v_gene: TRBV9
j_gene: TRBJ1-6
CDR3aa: CASSPTLGAGLSSPLHF

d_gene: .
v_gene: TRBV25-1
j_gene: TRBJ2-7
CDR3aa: CASSEFDATPSYEQYF

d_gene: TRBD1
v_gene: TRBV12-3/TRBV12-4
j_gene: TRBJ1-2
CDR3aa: CASSLYRDRNEGYTF

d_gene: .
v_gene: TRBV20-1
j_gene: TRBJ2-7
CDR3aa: CSARVFTGIRSYEQYF

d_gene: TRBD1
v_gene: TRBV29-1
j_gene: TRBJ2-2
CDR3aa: CSVDRGLKGGELFF

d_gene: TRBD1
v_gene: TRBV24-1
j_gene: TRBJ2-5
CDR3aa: CATSDLGTGEETQYF

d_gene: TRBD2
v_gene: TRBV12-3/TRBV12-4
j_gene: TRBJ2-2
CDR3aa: CASRIGLAGNTGELFF

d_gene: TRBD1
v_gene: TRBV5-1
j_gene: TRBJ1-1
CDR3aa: CASSSGGTGELEAFF

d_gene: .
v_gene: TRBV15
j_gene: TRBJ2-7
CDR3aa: CATSRDGPPPLEQYF